Listed below are T cell receptor beta chains from one sample, sequenced in a study of blood T cells in healthy people across ages. TCRdb re-analysed the 5' RACE reads in MiXCR, keeping a single row per CDR3 protein. The sample shows under 2 million distinct CDR3 sequences, 30% to 40% of them seen only once. Source material: blood. These receptors were collected from a woman aged 30 to 39 in good health. The CDR3 runs from the conserved cysteine through the conserved F or W. A D gene is named only where the DNA matches it firmly. Some rows mark clone size as missing; the rest say once, few, many or name a class of expanded clone.

j_call | clone_size | d_call | v_call | cdr3_nt | cdr3_aa
TRBJ2-1 | many | TRBD2 | TRBV4-1 | TGCGCCAGCTCCGGGACTCATGGGAGGGTTGAGCAGTTCTTC | CASSGTHGRVEQFF
TRBJ2-5 | NA | TRBD1 | TRBV5-5 | TGTGCCAGCAGCCCGAGCACGGGACAGCTGATTCGGGAGACCCAGTACTTC | CASSPSTGQLIRETQYF
TRBJ1-1 | NA | NA | TRBV20-1 | TGCAGTGCCCTAGATCTCCGGGACAAGCCGCGGGGTACTGAAGCTTTCTTT | CSALDLRDKPRGTEAFF
TRBJ2-7 | NA | NA | TRBV30 | TGTGCCTGGAGTGTACCAATAGGAGCCTACGAGCAGTACTTC | CAWSVPIGAYEQYF
TRBJ2-7 | many | TRBD1 | TRBV7-9 | TGTGCCAGCAGCTCGGACAGGGGGTCCGAGCAGTACTTC | CASSSDRGSEQYF
TRBJ2-5 | many | NA | TRBV15 | TGTGCCACCAGCAGAGATTCGCGGGAGACCCAGTACTTC | CATSRDSRETQYF
TRBJ2-2 | NA | TRBD1 | TRBV9 | TGTGCCAGCAGCGTAAGGGACAGACTCAACACCGGGGAGCTGTTTTTT | CASSVRDRLNTGELFF
TRBJ2-3 | NA | NA | TRBV9 | TGTGCCAGCAGCGTAGGGAGGGCTAGCTCGGGCACAGATACGCAGTATTTT | CASSVGRASSGTDTQYF
TRBJ2-1 | NA | NA | TRBV2 | TGTGCCAGCAGTTATGGCCAGAGTCCCGTTTCTGGTGAGCAGTTCTTC | CASSYGQSPVSGEQFF
TRBJ2-1 | NA | NA | TRBV9 | TGTGCCAGCAGCCCAGCCTCTCCCTCCTACAATGGGCAGTTCTTC | CASSPASPSYNGQFF